The 30 T cell receptor beta chains given below trace back to one sample, sequenced in a study of T-cell reconstitution after alpha-beta-depleted transplantation in children. Preparation of the TCRbeta library involved a method that used unique molecular identifiers. MiXCR, applied by TCRdb to the PCR reads, yields one record per CDR3 protein. The table records 400,000 to 450,000 distinct CDR3 sequences, about 40% of them present only once. The specimen comprised PBMCs, sampled before TCRalphabeta/CD19-depleted stem cell transplant. The receptors originated from a girl aged 2 to 10 with aplastic anemia, due to receive a stem cell transplant.

This clonotype has only one observation. The V call is TRBV12-3 or TRBV12-4, the J call TRBJ2-5, with D tentatively TRBD1 (6 bases). V shed 3 bases and J shed 3 bases, with 11 bases lying between them. This CDR3 has 14 residues. The CDR3: CASSLETGKETQYF. CDR3 DNA: TGTGCCAGCAGTTTGGAGACAGGCAAAGAGACCCAGTACTTC.

There are a few counts of this clonotype. The rearrangement links TRBV7-9 to TRBJ2-1; possibly TRBD1 or TRBD2 for D (5 bases each). Germline lookup yields CDR1 SEHNR and CDR2 FQNEAQ (reference sequence). The CDR3 contains 13 residues. Trimming left V 8 bases short and J 10 bases short, with 18 bases between. CDR3 sequence: CASGPGPTWEQFF. The CDR3 DNA reads as TGTGCCAGCGGACCGGGGCCCACATGGGAGCAGTTCTTC.

V usage is TRBV10-3 and J usage is TRBJ2-1; unclear D gene. The CDR3 length is 15 residues. The V end was cut by 8 bases, the J end by 4 bases, with 18 bases between. Germline V CDR1 and CDR2: ENHRY, SYGVKD. CDR3: CAIASAGLKYNEQFF. The DNA of the CDR3 is TGTGCCATCGCCTCCGCCGGGCTAAAATACAATGAGCAGTTCTTC.

This clonotype was counted between two and nine times. This chain uses TRBV7-2 with TRBJ1-6; D gene uncertain. The CDR3 spans 14 residues. Germline V gives CDR1 SGHTA, CDR2 FQGNSA. V dropped 8 bases and J dropped 0 bases, with 8 bases sitting between them. CDR3 sequence reads: CASAQSSYNSPLHF. DNA for the CDR3: TGTGCCAGCGCACAGAGCTCCTATAATTCACCCCTCCACTTT.

The count of this clonotype is one. V and J are TRBV29-1 and TRBJ2-1, with 9 bases fitting TRBD2. Germline CDR1 reads SQVTM; CDR2 reads ANQGSEA. The CDR3 has 14 residues. V gave up 2 bases and J gave up 6 bases; unmatched junction bases: 5. The DNA of the CDR3 is TGCAGCGTTGAAACCAGCGGGGGGTCCAATGAGCAGTTCTTC. It is translated as CSVETSGGSNEQFF.

This clonotype has ten or more counts. The rearrangement uses TRBV4-1 and TRBJ2-4; 10 nucleotides agree with TRBD1. Germline V gene data show CDR1 as MGHRA and CDR2 as YSYEKL. The CDR3 totals 14 residues. J was trimmed by 7 bases and V by 4 bases; bases with no gene match: 4. This CDR3 reads CASSRDRGGNIQYF. CDR3 sequence (DNA): TGCGCCAGCAGCCGGGACAGGGGCGGGAACATTCAGTACTTC.

In nucleotides, the CDR3 is TGTGCCAGCAGTTACTCTAACAGGGGGCGGAGCACCGGGGAGCTGTTTTTT. This translates into CASSYSNRGRSTGELFF. The chain carries TRBV6-5 and TRBJ2-2; TRBD1 agrees at 9 bases. Germline CDR1 MNHEY, CDR2 SVGAGI. J was trimmed by 4 bases and V by 0 bases; bases with no gene match: 6. This CDR3 is built from 17 residues.

This clonotype was counted a single time. The chain joins TRBV6-5 to TRBJ2-5, with D tentatively TRBD2 (5 bases). CDR3 length: 16 residues. With 0 bases removed from V and 5 bases from J, the gap between germline ends came to 16 bases. Looked up from germline, CDR1 is MNHEY and CDR2 is SVGAGI. CDR3 in DNA: TGTGCCAGCAGTTACTCATTTGGCAGGAGGTGGGAGACCCAGTACTTC. It yields the protein CASSYSFGRRWETQYF.

The V call is TRBV6-1, the J call TRBJ1-1; D is possibly TRBD1 (6 bases). The CDR3 is made up of 14 amino acids. Trimming pared 6 bases from V and 1 base from J, leaving 12 bases between. Germline assignment: CDR1 MNHNS and CDR2 SASEGT. CDR3 sequence (DNA): TGTGCCAGCAGGCCGGGACAACCGAACACTGAAGCTTTCTTT. The encoded protein is CASRPGQPNTEAFF.

This clonotype appeared a few times. The V and J genes are TRBV28 and TRBJ2-3, with unresolved D. V was trimmed by 5 bases and J by 6 bases, leaving 18 bases between them. Germline CDR1 and CDR2: MDHEN and SYDVKM. There are 15 residues in the CDR3. CDR3 coding DNA: TGTGCCAGCAGTCCACCCTCCTCCCGGGTGGATACGCAGTATTTT. This translates into CASSPPSSRVDTQYF.

The rearrangement joins TRBV20-1 to TRBJ2-3; TRBD1 might be the D (5 bases). Trimming removed 5 bases at V and 0 bases at J, with 18 bases between. Germline-derived CDR1 and CDR2 are DFQATT and SNEGSKA (reference sequence). The length of the CDR3 is 16 residues. CDR3 sequence: CSAHGARADSTDTQYF. As DNA, the CDR3 is TGCAGTGCTCACGGTGCCAGGGCGGATAGCACAGATACGCAGTATTTT.

The chain is built from TRBV20-1 and TRBJ2-7; 8 nucleotides agree with TRBD1. CDR1 and CDR2 (germline): DFQATT, SNEGSKA (reference sequence). V was pared by 0 bases and J by 9 bases, with 10 bases of the junction left unmatched. This CDR3 spans 14 amino acids. The CDR3 DNA is TGCAGTGCTAGAGATCTAGACAGGGGCTTCGTGCAGTACTTC. Protein product: CSARDLDRGFVQYF.

The V and J genes are TRBV24-1 and TRBJ2-1; a weak D match, TRBD2 (7 bases). V lost 12 bases and J lost 4, with 18 bases in between. Germline V gene sequence: CDR1 KGHDR, CDR2 SFDVKD. CDR3 length: 14 amino acids. In DNA form, the CDR3 reads TGTGCCGCAAAGAGGGAGGGGGTTTACAATGAGCAGTTCTTC. It codes for CAAKREGVYNEQFF.

The V and J genes are TRBV20-1 and TRBJ2-1; TRBD2 aligns across 7 bases. J lost 2 bases, V lost 3 bases, and 7 bases had no gene match. CDR3 size: 15 residues. Germline-derived CDR1 and CDR2 are DFQATT and SNEGSKA (reference sequence). The CDR3 is CSASAGTNTYNEQFF. For the CDR3, the DNA is TGCAGTGCTAGCGCCGGGACTAACACCTACAATGAGCAGTTCTTC.

This clonotype has a count of ten or more. The chain has TRBV29-1 and TRBJ2-3; 11 bases line up with TRBD2. Germline V CDR1 and CDR2: SQVTM, ANQGSEA. Trimming took 4 bases from V and 4 from J; bases not matched to a gene: 4. This CDR3 has 14 amino acids. This chain's CDR3 is CSVVSGRGADTQYF. CDR3 in DNA: TGCAGCGTTGTTAGCGGGAGGGGAGCAGATACGCAGTATTTT.

This clonotype was observed a few times. The chain recombines TRBV15 with TRBJ2-5; D possibly corresponds to TRBD2 (8 bases). The CDR3 runs to 17 residues. Per germline, CDR1 LNHNV and CDR2 YYDKDF (reference sequence). The germline V and J ends were trimmed by 0 bases and 5 bases, with 19 bases remaining between them. The CDR3 here is CATSRDPGGGHRETQYF. CDR3 DNA: TGTGCCACCAGCAGAGACCCGGGAGGGGGCCACCGGGAGACCCAGTACTTC.

A few counts support this clonotype. The V and J genes are TRBV20-1 and TRBJ2-5; maybe TRBD1 (6 bases). CDR3 length: 13 residues. CDR1 and CDR2 from the germline V gene are DFQATT and SNEGSKA (reference sequence). The V gene lost 6 bases and the J gene lost 4 bases, with 15 bases spanning the gap. This CDR3 is CSATDRTRETQYF. The DNA for the CDR3 is TGCAGTGCAACTGACAGGACCAGAGAGACCCAGTACTTC.

The CDR3 loop is CASSQEGLQYNEQFF. The CDR3 DNA reads as TGTGCCAGCAGCCAAGAGGGACTCCAATACAATGAGCAGTTCTTC. V usage is TRBV4-2 and J usage is TRBJ2-1; D is perhaps TRBD2 (6 bases). Germline V gives CDR1 LGHNA, CDR2 YNFKEQ. The CDR3 length is 15 residues. Trimming removed 0 bases from V and 4 bases from J, with 10 bases in between.

J is TRBJ1-1 and V is TRBV24-1; weak D call: TRBD1 (5 bases). The germline gives CDR1 KGHDR, CDR2 SFDVKD. The CDR3 is 12 residues long. Trimming stripped 3 bases from V and 7 bases from J, with 8 bases between. The DNA of the CDR3 is TGTGCCACCAGTGATAGGGGTGGTGAAGCTTTCTTT. Its protein product is CATSDRGGEAFF.

Many counts were recorded for this clonotype. The V gene is TRBV7-9, the J gene TRBJ2-1; 7 bases align to TRBD2. The J segment lost 5 bases and the V segment lost 7 bases, leaving 8 bases of the junction unmatched. The CDR3 contains 14 residues. The V gene's germline CDR1 is SEHNR and CDR2 FQNEAQ (reference sequence). This CDR3 reads CASKGGSTDNEQFF. The CDR3, as DNA: TGTGCCAGCAAGGGCGGGAGTACAGACAATGAGCAGTTCTTC. The entire variable domain, with the rest obtained from reference TRBV7-9 and TRBJ2-1, is as follows: DTGVSQNPRHKITKRGQNVTFRCDPISEHNRLYWYRQTLGQGPEFLTYFQNEAQLEKSRLLSDRFSAERPKGSFSTLEIQRTEQGDSAMYLCASKGGSTDNEQFFGPGTRLTVL.

The rearrangement uses TRBV20-1 and TRBJ1-2, with 8 bases lining up with TRBD1. V was pared by 6 bases and J by 10 bases, with 13 bases of the junction left unmatched. Germline V gene lookup returns CDR1 DFQATT and CDR2 SNEGSKA (reference sequence). The CDR3 is made up of 13 amino acids. CDR3 amino acids: CSADPGQETYYTF. CDR3 bases: TGCAGTGCGGATCCGGGACAGGAGACTTACTACACCTTC.

The V gene is TRBV20-1, the J gene TRBJ2-1; tentative D call: TRBD2 (5 bases). From germline, CDR1 is DFQATT and CDR2 SNEGSKA (reference sequence). There are 15 residues in the CDR3. V was cut by 3 bases and J by 5 bases, with 17 bases left in between. CDR3 region: CSASVSEGPNNEQFF. The CDR3 DNA sequence: TGCAGTGCTAGTGTAAGCGAGGGTCCCAACAATGAGCAGTTCTTC.

The gene calls are TRBV20-1 and TRBJ2-7; TRBD2 is a possible D gene (6 bases). The CDR3 loop spans 15 amino acids. Germline CDR1 reads DFQATT; CDR2 reads SNEGSKA (reference sequence). Trimming cost V 2 bases and J 2 bases, with 16 bases left between them. The CDR3 reads CSARRPRDFPYEQYF. As DNA, the CDR3 is TGCAGTGCTAGACGTCCTCGGGACTTCCCCTACGAGCAGTACTTC.

Ten or more counts support this clonotype. The chain links TRBV12-3 or TRBV12-4 to TRBJ2-3, with a possible D match to TRBD2 (5 bases). V lost 5 bases and J lost 2, with 14 bases in between. The CDR3 length is 15 residues. Written as DNA, the CDR3 is TGTGCCAGCAGTCCTTCTAGCTCCTACACAGATACGCAGTATTTT. This codes for CASSPSSSYTDTQYF.

The rearrangement uses TRBV24-1 and TRBJ2-1; TRBD1 aligns across 9 bases. CDR1 KGHDR and CDR2 SFDVKD come from the germline V gene. V lost 1 base, J lost 6 bases, and 3 bases stayed unmatched. The CDR3 consists of 15 residues. CDR3 nucleotide sequence: TGTGCCACCAGTGATTTTAGACAGGGGGGCAATGAGCAGTTCTTC. Amino acids: CATSDFRQGGNEQFF.

The chain links TRBV6-1 to TRBJ2-6; D is uncertain. The V end was cut by 6 bases, the J end by 8 bases, with 14 bases between. The length of the CDR3 is 14 residues. Looked up from germline, CDR1 is MNHNS and CDR2 is SASEGT. This CDR3 reads CASSPAGDSNVLTF. CDR3 nucleotide sequence: TGTGCCAGCAGCCCCGCTGGGGATTCCAACGTCCTGACTTTC.

The V call is TRBV5-1, the J call TRBJ2-7, with TRBD2 matching 11 bases. Germline CDR1 reads SGHRS; CDR2 reads YFSETQ. Trimming removed 4 bases from V and 5 bases from J; junction bases left unmatched: 8. There are 15 residues in the CDR3. The CDR3 DNA follows: TGCGCCAGCAGCCCACTAGCGGGAGCTAGAAACGAGCAGTACTTC. The encoded protein is CASSPLAGARNEQYF.

The genes are TRBV20-1 and TRBJ2-6, with 8 bases identical to TRBD1. CDR3 length: 18 amino acids. V was pared by 2 bases and J by 2 bases, with 11 bases of the junction left unmatched. CDR1 is DFQATT and CDR2 is SNEGSKA in the germline V gene (reference sequence). CDR3 sequence: CSARRTGTGVTGANVLTF. The CDR3 bases are TGCAGTGCTAGACGAACCGGGACAGGAGTAACTGGGGCCAACGTCCTGACTTTC.

V usage is TRBV7-2 and J usage is TRBJ2-4; 8 nucleotides line up with TRBD1. The CDR3 extends over 13 amino acids. Germline V gene sequence: CDR1 SGHTA, CDR2 FQGNSA. V was clipped by 5 bases and J by 9 bases; unmatched bases: 6. CDR3 region: CASSPGTGSIQYF. DNA for the CDR3: TGTGCCAGCAGCCCCGGGACAGGCAGCATTCAGTACTTC. The full variable domain, in which reference TRBV7-2 and TRBJ2-4 provide the parts outside the CDR3, is GAGVSQSPSNKVTEKGKDVELRCDPISGHTALYWYRQSLGQGLEFLIYFQGNSAPDKSGLPSDRFSAERTGGSVSTLTIQRTQQEDSAVYLCASSPGTGSIQYFGAGTRLSVL.

V is TRBV10-3 and J is TRBJ2-2, with D possibly matching TRBD2 (5 bases). Germline V gene data show CDR1 as ENHRY and CDR2 as SYGVKD. The V gene lost 6 bases and the J gene lost 0 bases, with 8 bases spanning the gap. The CDR3 sequence is 14 residues long. CDR3 sequence: CAIREVSNTGELFF. The CDR3, as DNA: TGTGCCATCAGGGAGGTATCGAACACCGGGGAGCTGTTTTTT.